The rows below give T cell receptor beta chains drawn from one sample of a study of blood T cell repertoires in COVID-19. Data came from immunoSEQ multiplex PCR; TCRdb stores just in-frame clones and leaves some out. The sample has about 220,000 clones; around 80% are singletons. The sample consisted of peripheral blood. The origin of the receptors is a man younger than 45 with active or convalescent COVID-19. CDR3s include the opening cysteine and the closing phenylalanine or tryptophan. The order of the fields is clone size, V gene, J gene, D gene, CDR3 DNA, CDR3 protein. The D gene is left open where the match is weak. Only some rows state a clone size, as once, few, many or a class for expanded clones.

>NA|TRBV5-1|TRBJ2-3|NA
TGCGCCAGCAGCTTGGGTCTGTCAGGCGCCACAGATACGCAGTATTTT
CASSLGLSGATDTQYF
>NA|TRBV4-1|TRBJ2-3|NA
TGCGCCAGCAGCCAAGAGGGCGGGTCTGGTGGTACGCAGTATTTT
CASSQEGGSGGTQYF
>NA|TRBV10-3|TRBJ1-2|NA
TGTGCCATCCACTCGGGGTCTGGCTATGGCTACACCTTC
CAIHSGSGYGYTF
>once|TRBV6-5|TRBJ1-5|NA
TGTGCCAGCAGCCCCGCGGGGGTTAGGCAGCCCCAGCATTTT
CASSPAGVRQPQHF
>NA|TRBV7-6|TRBJ2-5|NA
TGTGCCAGCAGCTTCGGCGACAACCGGTTACAAGAGACCCAGTACTTC
CASSFGDNRLQETQYF
>NA|TRBV9|TRBJ2-1|TRBD2
TGTGCCAGCAGCGCGCCCGCCGGGACTAGCGGGGGTTATTACTACAATGAGCAGTTCTTC
CASSAPAGTSGGYYYNEQFF
>few|TRBV7-2|TRBJ2-7|NA
TGTGCCAGCAGCTCTGGACCACAGGGCGAGCAGTACTTC
CASSSGPQGEQYF
>NA|TRBV5-1|TRBJ2-1|NA
TGCGCCAGCAGCACCAGGGTAAATGAGCAGTTCTTC
CASSTRVNEQFF
>NA|TRBV4-2|TRBJ1-2|NA
TGTGCCAGCAGCCAAGACACGGGGTTGGGCTACACCTTC
CASSQDTGLGYTF
>NA|TRBV6-5|TRBJ2-1|NA
TGTGCCAGCAGCTCCAGACTCCTAAATGAGCAGTTCTTC
CASSSRLLNEQFF
>once|TRBV25-1|TRBJ1-2|NA
TGTGCCAGCAGTGAGGGGGGAAGGGCCACCTTC
CASSEGGRATF
>NA|TRBV5-6|TRBJ1-6|NA
TGTGCCAGCAGCCACATCCTCCGGGAGGCTTATAATTCACCCCTCCACTTT
CASSHILREAYNSPLHF
>NA|TRBV28|TRBJ1-3|NA
TGTGCCAGCAGTTTACCGGGAAACACCATATATTTT
CASSLPGNTIYF
>NA|TRBV5-1|TRBJ1-1|TRBD1
TGCGCCAGCAGCTTAGGGACAGGGAACACTGAAGCTTTCTTT
CASSLGTGNTEAFF
>NA|TRBV5-4|TRBJ2-3|TRBD2
TGTGCCAGCAGCTTGGTTAGCGGGAGTGGCACAGATACGCAGTATTTT
CASSLVSGSGTDTQYF
>NA|TRBV10-2|TRBJ1-6|NA
TGCGCCAGCAGCCCAAAACTCGGTAGCGGTTCACCCCTCCACTTT
CASSPKLGSGSPLHF
>NA|TRBV28|TRBJ1-1|NA
TGTGCCAGCAGTCCCCCCCCGGGGGACCCGAACACTGAAGCTTTCTTT
CASSPPPGDPNTEAFF
>NA|TRBV6-5|TRBJ1-4|TRBD1
TGTGCCAGCAGTCCCCGGGGACAGGGGGGGGAAAAACTGTTTTTT
CASSPRGQGGEKLFF
>NA|TRBV28|TRBJ1-4|NA
TGTGCCAGCAGTCTCCTCTTTAGTGCGGATGAAAAACTGTTTTTT
CASSLLFSADEKLFF
>once|TRBV28|TRBJ2-3|TRBD2
TGTGCCAGCAGTTTGAGCGCGGGGGGGCAAAATACGCAGTATTTT
CASSLSAGGQNTQYF
>NA|TRBV3-1/TRBV3-2|TRBJ1-6|NA
TGTGCCAGCAGCCAAGGGCAGGGGCTTAATTCACCCCTCCACTTT
CASSQGQGLNSPLHF
>once|TRBV29-1|TRBJ1-2|NA
TGCAGCGTGGAGGGCTCGGTTGCTAACTATGGCTACACCTTC
CSVEGSVANYGYTF
>NA|TRBV12-1|TRBJ1-6|NA
NA
CASSFGQGNSPLHF
>NA|TRBV28|TRBJ2-4|NA
TGTGCCAGCCGAACACCTAGCGCCAAAAACATTCAGTACTTC
CASRTPSAKNIQYF
>few|TRBV19|TRBJ2-5|NA
TGTGCCAGTAGTAGGGGAGTGACCCAGTACTTC
CASSRGVTQYF
>NA|TRBV30|TRBJ2-3|TRBD2
TGTGCTAGTGCGGGAGGGCCCGGAAGCACAGATACGCAGTATTTT
CASAGGPGSTDTQYF
>NA|TRBV7-2|TRBJ2-7|NA
TGTGCCAGCAGCTGGGACTTCAAATACGAGCAGTACTTC
CASSWDFKYEQYF
>NA|TRBV28|TRBJ1-2|NA
TGTGCCAGCAGTTTTCAGTCCTATGGCTACACCTTC
CASSFQSYGYTF
>NA|TRBV4-1|TRBJ2-1|TRBD2
TGCGCCAGCAGCCATCGGGCGGGAGGGACCTACAATGAGCAGTTCTTC
CASSHRAGGTYNEQFF
>NA|TRBV6-5|TRBJ2-7|NA
TGTGCCAGCAGTCCGCGGGCTTGGGACGAGCAGTACTTC
CASSPRAWDEQYF
>once|TRBV7-9|TRBJ2-3|TRBD2
TGTGCCAGCAGCTTAGCCAGCGGGGCTACAGATACGCAGTATTTT
CASSLASGATDTQYF
>NA|TRBV7-8|TRBJ1-1|NA
TGTGCCAGCAGCTTCTCCGACAGGAACACTGAAGCTTTCTTT
CASSFSDRNTEAFF
>NA|TRBV28|TRBJ1-5|TRBD1
TGTGCCAGCAGTTTAATGGTGAGGGGGCTTACCGATCAGCCCCAGCATTTT
CASSLMVRGLTDQPQHF
>NA|TRBV7-6|TRBJ2-5|TRBD2
TGTGCCAGCAGCTTAGAACTAGCGGGGGGGGAGACCCAGTACTTC
CASSLELAGGETQYF
>NA|TRBV19|TRBJ1-5|TRBD1
TGTGCCAGTAGTACCAGGGGGGAGGGCAATCAGCCCCAGCATTTT
CASSTRGEGNQPQHF
>NA|TRBV5-1|TRBJ2-1|TRBD2
TGCGCCAGCGGTTGGGCTAGCGGGTACAATGAGCAGTTCTTC
CASGWASGYNEQFF
>NA|TRBV5-8|TRBJ1-5|NA
TGTGCCAGCAGAGATGGACAAACTTTAAATCAGCCCCAGCATTTT
CASRDGQTLNQPQHF
>NA|TRBV29-1|TRBJ1-2|TRBD1
TGCAGCGTTGATCATAGGGACAGCTCTAACTATGGCTACACCTTC
CSVDHRDSSNYGYTF
>NA|TRBV30|TRBJ2-6|TRBD1
TGTGCCTGGGAGTACAGGGGGTCGGGGGCCAACGTCCTGACTTTC
CAWEYRGSGANVLTF
>NA|TRBV9|TRBJ2-3|NA
TGTGCCAGCAGCGAGAGCCGCAGGGGCAGTTACACAGATACGCAGTATTTT
CASSESRRGSYTDTQYF
>once|TRBV2|TRBJ1-2|NA
TGTGCCAGCAGTGATGCGCTGGATGGCTACACCTTC
CASSDALDGYTF
>NA|TRBV7-9|TRBJ1-4|TRBD1
TGTGCCAGCAGCTTGCCGGGACAGGGTTGGACTAATGAAAAACTGTTTTTT
CASSLPGQGWTNEKLFF
>NA|TRBV6-5|TRBJ1-5|NA
TGTGCCCATTCGGAGGGGAATCAGCCCCAGCATTTT
CAHSEGNQPQHF
>NA|TRBV7-9|TRBJ2-3|TRBD2
TGTGCCAGCAGCTTAGAAGCTAGCGGGGCAGATACGCAGTATTTT
CASSLEASGADTQYF
>NA|TRBV4-1|TRBJ2-2|NA
TGCGCCAGCAGCCAAGATTTTGTTAGCTCCGGGGAGCTGTTTTTT
CASSQDFVSSGELFF
>NA|TRBV4-3|TRBJ1-6|NA
TGCGCCAGCAGCCAAGAAAGGGCAGCGGGACAATATAATTCACCCCTCCACTTT
CASSQERAAGQYNSPLHF
>NA|TRBV14|TRBJ2-3|TRBD2
TGTGCCAGCAGCCCCTACCTAGCGGGGGCTTCAGATACGCAGTATTTT
CASSPYLAGASDTQYF
>NA|TRBV11-2|TRBJ1-2|NA
TGTGCCAGCAGCTTTGGGGGGTCGCCGTATGGCTACACCTTC
CASSFGGSPYGYTF